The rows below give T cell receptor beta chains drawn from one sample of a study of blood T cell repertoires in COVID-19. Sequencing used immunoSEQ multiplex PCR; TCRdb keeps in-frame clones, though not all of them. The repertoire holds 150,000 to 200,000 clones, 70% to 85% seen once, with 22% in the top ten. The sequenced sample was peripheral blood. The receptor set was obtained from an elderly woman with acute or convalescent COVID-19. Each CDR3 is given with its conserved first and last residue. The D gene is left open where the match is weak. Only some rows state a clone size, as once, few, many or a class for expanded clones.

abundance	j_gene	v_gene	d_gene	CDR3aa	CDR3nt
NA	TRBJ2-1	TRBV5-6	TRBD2	CASSYIAGSNEQFF	TGTGCCAGCAGCTACATAGCGGGATCCAATGAGCAGTTCTTC
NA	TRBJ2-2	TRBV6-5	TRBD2	CASIRSSGGTGELFF	TGTGCCAGCATACGCTCTAGCGGCGGGACCGGGGAGCTGTTTTTT
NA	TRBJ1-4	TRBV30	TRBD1	CAWRRPGGGGNEKLFF	TGTGCCTGGAGGCGGCCAGGGGGCGGTGGTAATGAAAAACTGTTTTTT
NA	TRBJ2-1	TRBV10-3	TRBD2	CAIMGGYNEQFF	TGTGCCATCATGGGGGGGTACAATGAGCAGTTCTTC
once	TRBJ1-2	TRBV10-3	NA	CAISESLLVDSRYGYTF	TGTGCCATCAGTGAGTCCCTCCTAGTCGACAGTAGGTATGGCTACACCTTC
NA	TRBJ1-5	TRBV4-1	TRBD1	CASSHIDRGQEQPQHF	TGCGCCAGCAGCCACATCGACAGGGGGCAAGAGCAGCCCCAGCATTTT
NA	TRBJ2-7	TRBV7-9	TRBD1	CASSIIGTGNDEQYF	TGTGCCAGCAGCATTATCGGGACAGGGAACGACGAGCAGTACTTC
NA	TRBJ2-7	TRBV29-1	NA	CSVEGNFGYEQYF	TGCAGCGTTGAAGGCAATTTCGGCTACGAGCAGTACTTC
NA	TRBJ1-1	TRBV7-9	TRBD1	CASSPRTGENTEAFF	TGTGCCAGCAGCCCACGGACAGGGGAGAACACTGAAGCTTTCTTT
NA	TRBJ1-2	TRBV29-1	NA	CSVEEARDYGYTF	TGCAGCGTTGAAGAAGCCCGGGACTATGGCTACACCTTC
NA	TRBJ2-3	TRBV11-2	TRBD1	CASSNQDRDRTDTQYF	TGTGCCAGCAGCAATCAAGACAGGGACCGCACAGATACGCAGTATTTT
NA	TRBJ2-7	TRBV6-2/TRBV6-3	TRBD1	CASSYSIPGQGAYEQYF	TGTGCCAGCAGTTACTCGATCCCCGGACAGGGAGCCTACGAGCAGTACTTC
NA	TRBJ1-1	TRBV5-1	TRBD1	CASSIQGQGDTEAFF	TGCGCCAGCTCCATTCAAGGACAGGGTGACACTGAAGCTTTCTTT
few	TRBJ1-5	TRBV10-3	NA	CAISESLGPTNQPQHF	TGTGCCATCAGTGAGTCATTGGGGCCGACCAATCAGCCCCAGCATTTT
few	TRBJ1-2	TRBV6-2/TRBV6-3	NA	CASSYPSQGWSGYTF	TGTGCCAGCAGTTACCCATCTCAGGGGTGGAGTGGCTACACCTTC
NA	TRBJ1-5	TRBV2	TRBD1	CASRSDRGGQPQHF	TGTGCCAGCAGGAGCGACAGGGGCGGCCAGCCCCAGCATTTT
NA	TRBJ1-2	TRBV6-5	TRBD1	CASTRTGVGYTF	TGTGCCAGCACCCGGACAGGGGTTGGCTACACCTTC
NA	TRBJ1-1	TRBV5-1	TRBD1	CASSSTGKAFF	TGCGCCAGCAGCTCGACAGGGAAAGCTTTCTTT
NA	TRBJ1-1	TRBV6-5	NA	CASSSYRIAGNTEAFF	TGTGCCAGCAGTTCATACAGGATCGCCGGGAACACTGAAGCTTTCTTT
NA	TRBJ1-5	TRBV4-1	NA	CASSQDPGRDSGQPQHF	TGCGCCAGCAGCCAAGATCCGGGCAGGGATTCTGGTCAGCCCCAGCATTTT
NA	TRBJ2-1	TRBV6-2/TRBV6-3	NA	CASSPTAVRGNEQFF	TGTGCCAGCAGCCCAACGGCTGTCCGGGGCAATGAGCAGTTCTTC
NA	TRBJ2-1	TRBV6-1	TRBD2	CASSEGPGLAGEQFF	TGTGCCAGCAGTGAAGGGCCGGGACTAGCGGGTGAGCAGTTCTTC
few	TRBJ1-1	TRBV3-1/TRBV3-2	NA	CASSQQGLGTEAFF	TGTGCCAGCAGCCAACAGGGCTTGGGCACTGAAGCTTTCTTT
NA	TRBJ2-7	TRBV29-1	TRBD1	CSVAQSRRTGGPYEQYF	TGCAGCGTTGCTCAATCCCGAAGGACAGGGGGGCCCTACGAGCAGTACTTC
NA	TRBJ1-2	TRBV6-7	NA	CASTSMDWGTYGYTF	TGTGCCAGCACCTCGATGGATTGGGGCACCTATGGCTACACCTTC
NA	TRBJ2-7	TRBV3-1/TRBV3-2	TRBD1	CASSQDLGTGPYEQYF	TGTGCCAGCAGCCAAGATCTAGGGACAGGCCCCTACGAGCAGTACTTC
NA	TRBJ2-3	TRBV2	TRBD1	CASSGQGRSTDTQYF	TGTGCCAGCAGTGGACAGGGACGGAGCACAGATACGCAGTATTTT
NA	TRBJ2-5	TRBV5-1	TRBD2	CASSSGRLAGAWETQYF	TGCGCCAGCAGCTCCGGCCGGCTAGCGGGGGCTTGGGAGACCCAGTACTTC
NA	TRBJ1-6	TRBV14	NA	CASSQATGWNSPLHF	TGTGCCAGCAGCCAAGCGACAGGATGGAATTCACCCCTCCACTTT
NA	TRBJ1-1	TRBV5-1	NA	CASSLPAGTEAFF	TGCGCCAGCAGCTTGCCCGCAGGGACTGAAGCTTTCTTT
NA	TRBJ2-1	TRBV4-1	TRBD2	CASSYYAGGPSEQFF	TGCGCCAGCAGCTACTATGCGGGAGGGCCTAGTGAGCAGTTCTTC
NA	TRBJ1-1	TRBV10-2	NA	CASSGQLNTEAFF	TGCGCCAGCAGCGGACAGTTGAACACTGAAGCTTTCTTT
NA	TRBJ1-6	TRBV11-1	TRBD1	CASSPQGYNSPLHF	TGTGCCAGCAGCCCACAGGGGTATAATTCACCCCTCCACTTT
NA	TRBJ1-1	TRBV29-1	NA	CSARGSTTEAFF	TGCAGCGCAAGGGGGTCGACCACTGAAGCTTTCTTT
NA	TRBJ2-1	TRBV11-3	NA	CASSSQGNEQFF	TGTGCCAGCAGTTCACAGGGCAATGAGCAGTTCTTC
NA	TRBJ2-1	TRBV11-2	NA	CASSRRTHEQFF	TGTGCCAGCAGCCGTAGGACACATGAGCAGTTCTTC
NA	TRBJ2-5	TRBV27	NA	CASSPGWGEQRETQYF	TGTGCCAGCAGTCCCGGGTGGGGGGAACAAAGGGAGACCCAGTACTTC
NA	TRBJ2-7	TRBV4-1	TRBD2	CASSQVDMGLAGDEQYF	TGCGCCAGCAGCCAAGTCGACATGGGACTAGCGGGAGACGAGCAGTACTTC
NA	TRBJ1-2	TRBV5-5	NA	CASSFAQGNYGYTF	TGTGCCAGCAGTTTCGCACAGGGTAACTATGGCTACACCTTC
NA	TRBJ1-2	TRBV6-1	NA	CASSEASPYRAHYGYTF	TGTGCCAGCAGTGAAGCGTCCCCTTACAGGGCCCACTATGGCTACACCTTC
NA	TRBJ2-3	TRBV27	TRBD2	CASSRGGLGLSTDTQYF	TGTGCCAGCAGCCGCGGGGGGTTGGGGCTTAGCACAGATACGCAGTATTTT
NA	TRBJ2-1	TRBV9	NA	CASSVNSGPLNEQFF	TGTGCCAGCAGCGTAAATAGCGGCCCACTTAATGAGCAGTTCTTC
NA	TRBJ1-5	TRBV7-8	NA	CASSFPGNQPQHF	TGTGCCAGCAGCTTTCCGGGCAATCAGCCCCAGCATTTT
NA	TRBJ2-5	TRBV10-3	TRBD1	CAISRPGTGGGETQYF	TGTGCCATCAGCCGTCCCGGGACAGGGGGCGGGGAGACCCAGTACTTC
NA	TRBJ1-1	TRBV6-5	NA	CASSRGTEAFF	TGTGCCAGCAGTAGAGGAACTGAAGCTTTCTTT
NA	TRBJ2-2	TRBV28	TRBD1	CASSLPGQGGLFF	TGTGCCAGCAGCTTGCCGGGACAGGGAGGGCTGTTTTTT
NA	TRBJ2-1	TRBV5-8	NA	CASSPSGNEQFF	TGTGCCAGCAGTCCAAGCGGTAATGAGCAGTTCTTC
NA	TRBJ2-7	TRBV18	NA	CASSPPVQASYEQYF	TGTGCCAGCTCACCACCGGTCCAGGCCTCCTACGAGCAGTACTTC
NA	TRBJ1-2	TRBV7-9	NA	CASSLTGGYGYTF	TGTGCCAGCAGCTTGACGGGGGGCTATGGCTACACCTTC
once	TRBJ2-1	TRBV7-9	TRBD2	CASSDQTSGSNEQFF	TGTGCCAGCAGCGACCAGACTAGCGGGAGTAATGAGCAGTTCTTC
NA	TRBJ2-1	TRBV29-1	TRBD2	CSVGLAGNNEQFF	TGCAGCGTTGGACTAGCGGGAAACAATGAGCAGTTCTTC
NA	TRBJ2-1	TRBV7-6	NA	CASSQGPGLASYNEQFF	TGTGCCAGCAGCCAGGGGCCGGGCTTAGCCTCCTACAATGAGCAGTTCTTC
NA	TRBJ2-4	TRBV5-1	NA	CASSLGPQINIQYF	TGCGCCAGCAGCTTGGGACCACAGATAAACATTCAGTACTTC
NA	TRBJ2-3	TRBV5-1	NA	CASSLGQQTDTQYF	TGCGCCAGCAGCTTAGGACAGCAAACAGATACGCAGTATTTT
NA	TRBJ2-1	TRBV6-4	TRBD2	CASSGGLAGGSDEQFF	TGTGCCAGCAGTGGGGGACTAGCGGGAGGGAGCGATGAGCAGTTCTTC
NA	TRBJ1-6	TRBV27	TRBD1	CASSPTPGTANSPLHF	TGTGCCAGCAGTCCAACCCCGGGGACAGCAAATTCACCCCTCCACTTT
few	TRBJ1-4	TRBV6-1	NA	CASSEGGLWGEKLFF	TGTGCCAGCAGTGAAGGGGGGCTTTGGGGTGAAAAACTGTTTTTT